The clone carrying this T cell receptor (beta chain) was seen only once. Unique molecular identifiers featured in how the TCRbeta library was prepared. From the PCR reads, TCRdb called clonotypes with MiXCR, one entry per CDR3 protein. The sample carries about 170,000 distinct CDR3 sequences, around 10% recorded once. CDR1 is MNHEY and CDR2 is SMNVEV in the germline V gene (reference sequence). Trimming took off 2 bases at V and 7 bases at J, with 9 bases between the two ends. CDR3 length: 13 residues. This sample is drawn from a study of T-cell reconstitution after alpha-beta-depleted transplantation in children.

The rearrangement links TRBV27 to TRBJ2-1; no clear D gene. The source was PBMCs, collected before TCRalphabeta/CD19-depleted stem cell transplant. The receptor comes from a boy aged 2 to 9 with acute myeloid leukemia, due to receive a stem cell transplant. CDR3: CASSLGDSNEQFF. The CDR3 region has the DNA TGTGCCAGCAGTTTAGGGGATTCGAATGAGCAGTTCTTC.